A single sample gave rise to the 11 T cell receptor beta chains below, sequenced in a study of cytomegalovirus exposure and HLA in healthy donors. It was with 60 Vbeta and 13 Jbeta primers that the PCR ran. The repertoire was sequenced with immunoSEQ multiplex PCR; TCRdb's copy has only in-frame clones and lacks some. The sample includes about 160,000 clones, roughly three quarters of them seen just once. Sequencing used PBMCs. The receptors stem from a woman aged 35 to 49 in good health and CMV-seropositive.

The chain combines TRBV18 with TRBJ1-1; 8 nucleotides align to TRBD1. J gave up 5 bases and V 5 bases, and 10 bases lay outside the gene matches. The CDR3 covers 15 residues. Germline V CDR1 and CDR2: KGHSH, LQKENI. The DNA of the CDR3 is TGTGCCAGCTCAATGACAGGGGAGTTAGGGACTGAAGCTTTCTTT. This encodes CASSMTGELGTEAFF.

The J gene is TRBJ1-6, the V gene TRBV15, with 7 bases fitting TRBD1. The germline V gene encodes CDR1 LNHNV and CDR2 YYDKDF (reference sequence). V dropped 5 bases and J dropped 11; count of bases not matched to a gene: 9. The CDR3 loop spans 14 amino acids. The chain's CDR3 is CATSDRGGGTPLHF. CDR3 coding DNA: TGTGCCACCAGCGACCGAGGGGGCGGTACACCCCTCCACTTT. Full variable domain (remainder filled in from reference TRBV15 and TRBJ1-6): DAMVIQNPRYQVTQFGKPVTLSCSQTLNHNVMYWYQQKSSQAPKLLFHYYDKDFNNEADTPDNFQSRRPNTSFCFLDIRSPGLGDTAMYLCATSDRGGGTPLHFGNGTRLTVT.

V gene TRBV2 combines with J gene TRBJ1-1, with TRBD1 matching 8 bases. Per the germline V gene, CDR1 is SNHLY and CDR2 is FYNNEI. The CDR3 covers 15 residues. V was clipped by 5 bases and J by 1 base; unmatched bases: 6. DNA for the CDR3: TGTGCCAGCAGTAAGGACAGGGCTAAGAACACTGAAGCTTTCTTT. Amino acid sequence: CASSKDRAKNTEAFF. Full variable domain (missing parts from reference TRBV2 and TRBJ1-1): EPEVTQTPSHQVTQMGQEVILRCVPISNHLYFYWYRQILGQKVEFLVSFYNNEISEKSEIFDDQFSVERPDGSNFTLKIRSTKLEDSAMYFCASSKDRAKNTEAFFGQGTRLTVV.

The J gene is TRBJ1-2, the V gene TRBV30, with no clear D. The CDR3 runs 16 residues. With 3 bases removed from V and 8 bases from J, the gap between germline ends came to 25 bases. Per the germline V gene, CDR1 is GTSNPN and CDR2 is SVGIG (reference sequence). The CDR3 bases are TGTGCCTGGAGCGCCAATTTTCGTCTAAGACTCGGAGGCTACACCTTC. Encoded protein: CAWSANFRLRLGGYTF.

CDR3 sequence (DNA): TGTGCCAGCAGCTTAGCTAATGTCGGGGAGCTGTTTTTT. Translating gives CASSLANVGELFF. V is TRBV11-2 and J is TRBJ2-2; no reliable D call. Germline CDR1 SGHAT, CDR2 FQNNGV. This CDR3 region has 13 residues. The V gene lost 1 base and the J gene lost 7 bases, with 7 bases spanning the gap. Drawing the rest from reference TRBV11-2 and TRBJ2-2, the complete variable domain is EAGVAQSPRYKIIEKRQSVAFWCNPISGHATLYWYQQILGQGPKLLIQFQNNGVVDDSQLPKDRFSAERLKGVDSTLKIQPAKLEDSAVYLCASSLANVGELFFGEGSRLTVL.

V is TRBV28 and J is TRBJ2-5, with D unresolved. The DNA end favors TRBJ2-7, so the J call may be wrong. This CDR3 comprises 15 residues. In germline, CDR1 is MDHEN, CDR2 SYDVKM. The CDR3 DNA reads TGTGCCAGCAGTTTAGAGGCACTATTTTCCTACGAGCAGTACTTC. It specifies CASSLEALFSYEQYF.

This clone was seen only a few times. The chain joins TRBV28 to TRBJ2-5, with TRBD1 matching over 7 bases. CDR1 is MDHEN, CDR2 SYDVKM, per germline. The junction had 5 bases not matched to a gene; V was cut back by 3 bases and J by 1 base. The CDR3 runs to 15 residues. CDR3 sequence: CASSFKGAFQETQYF. CDR3 coding DNA: TGTGCCAGCAGTTTCAAGGGGGCATTCCAAGAGACCCAGTACTTC.

V gene TRBV4-1 combines with J gene TRBJ2-5, with unresolved D. TRBJ2-7 matches the DNA end more closely, so the J call is doubtful. The CDR3 is made up of 13 amino acids. Germline V gene sequence: CDR1 MGHRA, CDR2 YSYEKL. For the CDR3, the DNA is TGCGCCAGCAGCCCCAATGAGAGATACGAGCAGTACTTC. Amino acid sequence: CASSPNERYEQYF.

This clone has only one observation. The CDR3 loop is CASSLGSGGQQYF. The CDR3 DNA is TGTGCCAGCAGCTTAGGGTCAGGGGGCCAGCAGTACTTC. V usage is TRBV7-8 and J usage is TRBJ2-7; TRBD1 agrees at 8 bases. Losses at the gene ends were 1 base for V and 8 bases for J; bases not matched to a gene: 4. This CDR3 has 13 amino acids. Per germline, CDR1 SGHVS and CDR2 FQNEAQ.

For this clone: This specimen includes other DNA sequences encoding the same CDR3. The chain links TRBV2 to TRBJ1-5, with 9 bases aligning to TRBD1. The CDR3 sequence is 15 residues long. The J segment lost 4 bases and the V segment lost 6 bases, leaving 7 bases of the junction unmatched. Germline CDR1 SNHLY, CDR2 FYNNEI. CDR3: CASSAAGQGNQPQHF. For the CDR3, the DNA is TGTGCCAGCAGCGCTGCTGGACAGGGGAATCAGCCCCAGCATTTT.

The chain has TRBV6-5 and TRBJ2-7; 9 bases are shared with TRBD1. Germline CDR1 MNHEY, CDR2 SVGAGI. The ends lost 6 bases at V and 2 bases at J; junction bases unmatched: 8. This CDR3 has 15 residues. The CDR3, as DNA: TGTGCCAGCAGCTCTTCCGGGACAGGGACCTACGAGCAGTACTTC. This gives the protein CASSSSGTGTYEQYF.